This TCR beta chain was identified in a study of T cell responses to AZD1222 COVID-19 vaccine listed by TCRdb under 2021. Regarding the study in general: A total of 240 or so trial participants underwent TCR sequencing, of whom 200 to 220 had received two doses of AZD1222 and around 26 had received two doses of the MenACWY control vaccine. Trial participants were enrolled by age into subgroups of 18-55, 56-69 and 70-plus years, and about 150, 27 and 61 TCR-sequenced participants, respectively, were included in these subgroups.

According to the germline V gene, CDR1 reads MDHEN and CDR2 reads SYDVKM. From cysteine to phenylalanine, the CDR3 is 16 amino acids long. Only the CDR3 portion is preserved as DNA: 48 bases, with reading frame beginning at the first base. Broad study findings and their caveats: The vaccine-associated CD4 TCRs covered the entire spike protein, and the dominant responses fell in regions 160-218 and 743-854. Most participants were white British and females outnumbered males, and the authors suggested that clonal diversity may have been underestimated. Conclusions about previously exposed vaccinees are limited because only five to seven AZD1222 recipients were SARS-CoV-2 seropositive at baseline. Reportedly, close to half of the unique spike-specific TCRs recognized epitopes lying outside the regions that are mutated in the B.1.351 and B.1.1.7 variants. After two AZD1222 doses, spike-specific TCR breadth and depth were significantly higher than at day 0 and than in MenACWY recipients. In the small 56-69-year group, the increase in depth fell short of significance, most likely because of low power. No day 14 peak-response samples were available, so repertoires were characterized only after the peak T cell response.

Reading the label with the study, this specimen's time point is: baseline before first vaccination. The sample's treatment or condition, from its label and the paper: meningococcal conjugate vaccine given as trial control. Samples from vaccinated people were obtained from the UK trials COV001 and COV002, which included a single-blind randomized controlled phase 2/3 trial of AZD1222 (ChAdOx1 nCoV-19) in healthy adults. For TCRbeta chain sequencing, PBMC samples were collected from trial participants at day 0 and at day 28 after the second dose. For this clone: Its cognate antigen has yet to be identified. An end of the junction differs from the germline gene, which may be a read error.

The CDR3 regions of human TCRbeta chains were analyzed by immunosequencing. Per the authors' processing: Repertoire TCRs were checked for matches against a reference library of SARS-CoV-2-specific TCRs that had been generated using the MIRA antigen-specificity platform. Breadth meant the fraction of unique TCRs that were SARS-CoV-2-associated, whereas depth meant the fraction of total T cells that were SARS-CoV-2-associated. Using the MIRA data, each spike-specific TCR was mapped to the spike region that the TCR reacts to and placed in a CD4 or CD8 class. Log10-transformed breadth and depth values were compared by one-way ANOVA with Sidak's multiple comparisons tests. The immuneACCESS repertoire file appears here via TCRdb, limited to in-frame rearrangements. These files lack a portion of the clones; in checked studies, under half of the deficit traces to unresolved V genes, and the cause of the others is not known. V and J calls plus clone size are reproduced from that table; the DNA served to infer D and trimming. The sample profile shows more than 95,000 clones; 90% of them were found once. The top ten clonotypes cover about 4.1% of the sample.

The chain links TRBV28 with TRBJ1-1, and 8 junction bases match TRBD1. Material: peripheral blood, obtained on day 0 of MenACWY control vaccination. The clonotype was recovered from an adult in good health. The sequenced DNA: TGTGCCAGCAGTTTCCCCCGCCGGGACAGGACTCAGGGGGTTCACTTT. The resulting protein is CASSFPRRDRTQGVHF. Here the CDR3 is joined to the reference TRBV28 and TRBJ1-1 genes, and the full variable domain is: DVKVTQSSRYLVKRTGEKVFLECVQDMDHENMFWYRQDPGLGLRLIYFSYDVKMKEKGDIPEGYSVSREKKERFSLILESASTNQTSMYLCASSFPRRDRTQGVHFGQGTRLTVV.